Presented here are 5 T cell receptor beta chains from one specimen sequenced in a study of T cells in women clearing cervical HPV infection. Profiling relied on immunoSEQ multiplex PCR, and the TCRdb table lists in-frame clones only, not all of them. The table for this sample gives roughly 15,000 clones. Sequenced material: blood buffy coat. These receptor sequences come from a woman between 18 and 75 years old with a cervical HPV16 infection that either progressed to CIN3+ or cleared (not recorded which).

Concerning this clone: The read falls 3 residues short of the CDR3 end, and the missing part is taken from the germline J gene. The chain combines TRBV5-1 with TRBJ1-6, with 9 nucleotides matching TRBD1. Per germline, CDR1 SGHRS and CDR2 YFSETQ. The CDR3 spans 18 residues. The V and J ends lost 1 base and 7 bases, in that order; junction bases with no gene match: 12. The part of the CDR3 DNA that was read is TGCGCCAGCAGCTTGTTGTCCCCTTTGGGACAGGGAAATTCACCC. Amino acid sequence: CASSLLSPLGQGNSP. From start to end, the CDR3 is CASSLLSPLGQGNSPLHF. Complete variable domain (other parts from reference TRBV5-1 and TRBJ1-6): KAGVTQTPRYLIKTRGQQVTLSCSPISGHRSVSWYQQTPGQGLQFLFEYFSETQRNKGNFPGRFSGRQFSNSRSEMNVSTLELGDSALYLCASSLLSPLGQGNSPLHFGNGTRLTVT.

Note on this clone: The CDR3 end lies 3 residues beyond the end of the read and is filled in from the germline J gene. The chain carries TRBV12-3 or TRBV12-4 and TRBJ2-5; TRBD1 aligns across 7 bases. The CDR3 has 17 amino acids. J gave up 2 bases and V 6 bases, and 15 bases lay outside the gene matches. The CDR3 DNA, read in part, is TGTGCCAGCAGCGCAGCTCCCGGGACAGATCAACAAGAGACC. It encodes CASSAAPGTDQQET. The full CDR3 sequence reads CASSAAPGTDQQETQYF.

Remarks on this clone: The CDR3 extends 3 residues past the end of the read, so its final part is completed from the germline J gene. The rearrangement links TRBV27 to TRBJ2-7; 7 nucleotides agree with TRBD1. Germline-derived CDR1 and CDR2 are MNHEY and SMNVEV (reference sequence). The ends lost 4 bases at V and 5 bases at J; junction bases unmatched: 2. This CDR3 has 12 amino acids. CDR3 bases read: TGTGCCAGCAGTTGGACAGGTGACGAG. It codes for CASSWTGDE. The complete CDR3 reads CASSWTGDEQYF.

The covered CDR3 bases are TGTGCCAGCAGAGAAGACAGGGGGACCTCCTACGAG. Protein sequence: CASREDRGTSYE. From start to end, the CDR3 is CASREDRGTSYEQYF. V gene TRBV28 combines with J gene TRBJ2-7; TRBD1 agrees at 9 bases. With the read ending 3 residues before the CDR3 end, the germline J gene is used to fill in that end. This CDR3 has 15 amino acids. Germline values: CDR1 MDHEN, CDR2 SYDVKM. The V segment lost 6 bases and the J segment 0 bases; nucleotides outside the gene matches: 6.

About this clone itself: The read is 3 residues too short to cover the CDR3 end, so that end is filled in from the germline J gene. This rearrangement joins TRBV7-6 to TRBJ2-6; 7 nucleotides line up with TRBD2. This CDR3 region has 16 residues. Trimming took 5 bases from V and 2 from J; bases not matched to a gene: 6. The germline V gene has CDR1 SGHVS and CDR2 FNYEAQ. The CDR3: CASSPGGVTGANVLTF. CDR3 DNA, as far as it was read: TGTGCCAGCAGCCCTGGGGGGGTGACTGGGGCCAACGTC.